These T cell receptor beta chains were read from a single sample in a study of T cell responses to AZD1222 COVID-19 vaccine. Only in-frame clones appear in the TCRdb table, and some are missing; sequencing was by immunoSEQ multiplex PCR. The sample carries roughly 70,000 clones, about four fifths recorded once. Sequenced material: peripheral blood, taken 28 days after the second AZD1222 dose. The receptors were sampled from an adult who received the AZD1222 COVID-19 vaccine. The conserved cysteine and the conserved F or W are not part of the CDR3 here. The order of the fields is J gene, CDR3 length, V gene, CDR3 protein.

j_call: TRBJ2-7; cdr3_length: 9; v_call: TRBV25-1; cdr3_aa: ASRLGYEQY
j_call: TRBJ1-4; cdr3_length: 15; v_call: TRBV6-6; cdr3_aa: ASSPRAGEVIGEKLF
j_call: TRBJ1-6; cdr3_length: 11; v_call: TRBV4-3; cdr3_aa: ASSHGQNSPLH
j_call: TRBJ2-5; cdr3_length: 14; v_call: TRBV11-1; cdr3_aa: ASSLAPGGRVETQY
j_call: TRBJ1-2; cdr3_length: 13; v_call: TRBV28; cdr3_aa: ASSLLRGAGVGYT
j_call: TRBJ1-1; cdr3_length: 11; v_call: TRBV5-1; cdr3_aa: ASSFPRNTEAF
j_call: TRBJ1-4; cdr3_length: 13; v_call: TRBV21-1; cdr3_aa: ASSKGGATNEKLF
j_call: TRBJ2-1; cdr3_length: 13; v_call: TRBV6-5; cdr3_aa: ASSYGGSSYNEQF
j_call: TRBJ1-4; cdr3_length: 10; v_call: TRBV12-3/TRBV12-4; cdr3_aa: ASRRGNEKLF
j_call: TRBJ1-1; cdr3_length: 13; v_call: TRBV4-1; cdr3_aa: ASSPEQGSGTEAF
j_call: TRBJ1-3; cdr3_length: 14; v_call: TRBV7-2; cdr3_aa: ASSLVRQSSGNTIY
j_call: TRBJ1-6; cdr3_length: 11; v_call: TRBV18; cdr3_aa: ASSPGENSPLH
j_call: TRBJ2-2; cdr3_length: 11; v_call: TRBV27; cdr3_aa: ASSERQPSRLF
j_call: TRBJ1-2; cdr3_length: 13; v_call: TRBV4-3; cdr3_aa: ASSQVTGPNYGYT
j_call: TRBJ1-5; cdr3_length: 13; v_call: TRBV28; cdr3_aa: ASSSGTGGNQPQH
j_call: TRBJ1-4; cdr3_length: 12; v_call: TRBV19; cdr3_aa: ASSQGARGEKLF
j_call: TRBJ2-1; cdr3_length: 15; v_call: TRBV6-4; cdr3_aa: ASRTALGGSSYNEQF
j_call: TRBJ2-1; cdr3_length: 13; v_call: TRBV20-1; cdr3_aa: SASEPSGGANEQF
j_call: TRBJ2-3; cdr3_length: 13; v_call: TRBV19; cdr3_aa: ASSPILGGTDTQY
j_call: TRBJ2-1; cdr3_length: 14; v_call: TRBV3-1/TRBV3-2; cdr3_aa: ASSPEVNPSYNEQF
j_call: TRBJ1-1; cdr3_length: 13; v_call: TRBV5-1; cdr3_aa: ASSLEPRMNTEAF
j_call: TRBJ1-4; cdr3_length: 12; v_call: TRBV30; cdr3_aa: AWSVGPVSEKLF
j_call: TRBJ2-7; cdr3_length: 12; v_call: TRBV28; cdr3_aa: ASRLQGTSPEQY
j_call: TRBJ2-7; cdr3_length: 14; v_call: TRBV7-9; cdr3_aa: ASTHTTGTGIYEQY
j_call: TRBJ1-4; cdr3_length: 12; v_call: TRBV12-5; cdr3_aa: ASGTGQLNEKLF
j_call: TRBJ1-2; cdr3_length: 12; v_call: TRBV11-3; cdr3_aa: ASSSSGRRRGYT
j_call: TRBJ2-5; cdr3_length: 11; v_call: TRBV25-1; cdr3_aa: ASGFRERETQY
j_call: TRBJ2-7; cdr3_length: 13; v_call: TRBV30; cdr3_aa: AWSALQGAGDEQY
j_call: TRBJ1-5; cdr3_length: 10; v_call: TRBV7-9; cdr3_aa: ASSDSYQPQH
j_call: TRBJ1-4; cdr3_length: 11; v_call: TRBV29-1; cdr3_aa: SVGGGTNEKLF
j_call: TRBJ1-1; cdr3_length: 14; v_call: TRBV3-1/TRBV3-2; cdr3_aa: ASSQGWGGGDTEAF
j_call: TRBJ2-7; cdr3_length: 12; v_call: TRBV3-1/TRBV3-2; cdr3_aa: ASSQDSFSYEQY
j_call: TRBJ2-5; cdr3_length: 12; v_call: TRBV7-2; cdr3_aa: ASSLNRAQETQY
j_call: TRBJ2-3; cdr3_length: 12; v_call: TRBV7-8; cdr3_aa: ASRRRGLQDTQY
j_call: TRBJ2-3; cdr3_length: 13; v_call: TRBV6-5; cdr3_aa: ASIAMTGTGDTQY
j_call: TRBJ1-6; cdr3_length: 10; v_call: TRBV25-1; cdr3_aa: ASRGPNSPLH
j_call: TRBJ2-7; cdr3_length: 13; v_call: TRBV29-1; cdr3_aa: SVEDRSQGEHEQY
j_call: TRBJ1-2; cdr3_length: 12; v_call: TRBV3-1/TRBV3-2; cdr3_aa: ASSPQGGDYGYT
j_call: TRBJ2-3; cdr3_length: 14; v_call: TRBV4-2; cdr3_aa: ASSQGGLGGTDTQY
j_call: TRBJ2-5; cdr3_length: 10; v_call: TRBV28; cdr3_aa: ASSPEGETQY
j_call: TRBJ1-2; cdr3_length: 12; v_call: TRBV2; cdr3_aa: ASSDRGQANGYT
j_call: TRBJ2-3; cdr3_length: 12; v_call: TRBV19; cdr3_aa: ASKTSGAGDTQY
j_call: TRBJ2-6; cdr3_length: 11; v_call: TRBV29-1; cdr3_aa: SAASGEANVLT
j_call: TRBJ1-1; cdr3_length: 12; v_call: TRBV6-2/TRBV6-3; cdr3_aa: ASSYLRENTEAF
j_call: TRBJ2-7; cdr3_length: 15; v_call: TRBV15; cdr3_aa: ATSPPAGGTNPYEQY
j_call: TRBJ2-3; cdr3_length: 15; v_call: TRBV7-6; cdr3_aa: ASSSTRGTGVTDTQY
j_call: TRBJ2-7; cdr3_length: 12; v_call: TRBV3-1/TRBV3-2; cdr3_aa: ASSQGEGFYEQY
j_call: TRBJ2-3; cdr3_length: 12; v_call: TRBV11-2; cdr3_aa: ASSLVVGTDTQY
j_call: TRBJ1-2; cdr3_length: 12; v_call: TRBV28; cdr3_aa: ASSLVGVFYGYT
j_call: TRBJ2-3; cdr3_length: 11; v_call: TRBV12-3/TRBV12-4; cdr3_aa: ASSLGLPDTQY
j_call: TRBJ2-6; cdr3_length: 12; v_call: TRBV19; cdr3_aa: ASTPQLVANVLT
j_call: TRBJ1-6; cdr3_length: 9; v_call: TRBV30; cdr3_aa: AWSSGQSHH
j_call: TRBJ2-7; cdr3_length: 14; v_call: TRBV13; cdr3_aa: ASSTRERQSPYEQY
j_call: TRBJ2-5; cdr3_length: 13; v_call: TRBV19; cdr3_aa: ASSPGAGWIRTQY
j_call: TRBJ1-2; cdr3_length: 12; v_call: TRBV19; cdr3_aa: ASSIAPGHGGYT
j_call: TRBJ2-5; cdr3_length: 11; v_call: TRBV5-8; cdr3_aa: ASSVRDTETQY
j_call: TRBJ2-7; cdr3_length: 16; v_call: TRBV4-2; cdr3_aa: PTSHHDWGTGKPYEQY
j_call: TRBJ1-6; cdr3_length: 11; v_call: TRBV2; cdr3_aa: ASTGDRVSPLH
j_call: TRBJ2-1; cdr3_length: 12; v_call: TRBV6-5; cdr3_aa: ASSPKTSYNEQF